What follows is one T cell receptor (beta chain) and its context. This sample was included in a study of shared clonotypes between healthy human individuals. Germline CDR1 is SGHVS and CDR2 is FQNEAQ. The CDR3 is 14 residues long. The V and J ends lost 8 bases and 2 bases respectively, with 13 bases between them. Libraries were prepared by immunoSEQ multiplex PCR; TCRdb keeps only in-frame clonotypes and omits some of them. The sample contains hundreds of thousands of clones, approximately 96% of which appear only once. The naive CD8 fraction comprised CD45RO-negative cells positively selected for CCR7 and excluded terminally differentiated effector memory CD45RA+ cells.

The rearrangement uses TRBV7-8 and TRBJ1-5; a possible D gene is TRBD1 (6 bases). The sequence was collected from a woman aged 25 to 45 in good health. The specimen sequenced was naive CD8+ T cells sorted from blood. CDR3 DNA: TGTGCCAGCGGTACAGGGAAAGGCAATCAGCCCCAGCATTTT. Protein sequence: CASGTGKGNQPQHF.